The 32 T cell receptor beta chains below were found in one sample sequenced in a study of OX40 agonist ivuxolimab in advanced cancers. Assay: immunoSEQ multiplex PCR; the TCRdb copy retains only in-frame clones and omits some. This table has fewer than 50,000 clones, around nine tenths appearing once. The source was CD4+ or CD8+ T cells sorted from blood, collected in a trial of the OX40 agonist ivuxolimab. These receptors all come from an adult with an advanced solid tumor such as melanoma, head and neck, liver or kidney cancer.

In this sample, this clone turned up once. The rearrangement joins TRBV9 to TRBJ1-4; 10 nucleotides match TRBD1. V lost 3 bases and J lost 0; bases outside the gene matches: 14. The CDR3 is 20 amino acids. CDR1 and CDR2 from the germline V gene are SGDLS and YYNGEE. The CDR3 sequence is CASSDTGTGDSRATNEKLFF. The CDR3 DNA is TGTGCCAGCAGCGACACCGGGACAGGGGACTCTAGAGCAACTAATGAAAAACTGTTTTTT. The whole variable domain, filled in from reference TRBV9 and TRBJ1-4, reads DSGVTQTPKHLITATGQRVTLRCSPRSGDLSVYWYQQSLDQGLQFLIQYYNGEERAKGNILERFSAQQFPDLHSELNLSSLELGDSALYFCASSDTGTGDSRATNEKLFFGSGTQLSVL.

This chain connects TRBV2 to TRBJ2-7; D is possibly TRBD2 (6 bases). V was clipped by 6 bases and J by 2 bases, with 20 bases between them. This CDR3 is 16 amino acids long. Germline loops: CDR1 SNHLY, CDR2 FYNNEI. The CDR3: CASSDPTRGITYEQYF. In nucleotides, the CDR3 is TGTGCCAGCAGCGACCCTACCCGCGGGATTACCTACGAGCAGTACTTC.

The J gene is TRBJ2-3, the V gene TRBV7-2, with TRBD2 matching 9 bases. The CDR3 length is 18 residues. V trimming: 2 bases; J trimming: 0 bases; junction bases outside the gene matches: 9. In germline, CDR1 is SGHTA, CDR2 FQGNSA. The CDR3 nucleotides read TGTGCCAGCAGCTTAAATACAGCGGGGGGAGGTAGCACAGATACGCAGTATTTT. This gives the protein CASSLNTAGGGSTDTQYF.

The chain recombines TRBV12-5 with TRBJ2-1, with a possible D match to TRBD2 (6 bases). Trimming pared 0 bases from V and 8 bases from J, leaving 20 bases between. Per the germline V gene, CDR1 is LGHNT and CDR2 is FRNRAP. The CDR3 is 17 residues long. The CDR3 spells CASGLVIMGLERYEQFF. The CDR3, as DNA: TGTGCTAGTGGTTTGGTAATTATGGGACTCGAAAGATATGAGCAGTTCTTC.

About this clone: One end of the junction is discordant with germline, which a read error may explain. The V and J genes are TRBV5-1 and TRBJ2-2; tentatively, D is TRBD1 or TRBD2 (5 bases each). CDR3 length: 18 amino acids. Germline-derived CDR1 and CDR2 are SGHRS and YFSETQ. The CDR3 DNA reads as TGCGCCAGCAGATTGGGGGTTGGGAGCCGACCGAACACCGGGGAGCTGTTTTTT. It translates to CASRLGVGSRPNTGELFF. Full variable domain (outside the CDR3, taken from reference TRBV5-1 and TRBJ2-2): KAGVTQTPRYLIKTRGQQVTLSCSPISGHRSVSWYQQTPGQGLQFLFEYFSETQRNKGNFPGRFSGRQFSNSRSEMNVSTLELGDSALYLCASRLGVGSRPNTGELFFGEGSRLTVL.

This clone was seen once. The chain links TRBV7-3 to TRBJ1-2; 9 nucleotides agree with TRBD1. The V segment lost 3 bases and the J segment 2 bases; nucleotides outside the gene matches: 4. This CDR3 region has 15 residues. Germline CDR1 SGHTA, CDR2 FQGTGA. The CDR3 loop reads CASSFKGTGNYGYTF. The CDR3 region has the DNA TGTGCCAGCAGCTTCAAGGGGACAGGGAACTATGGCTACACCTTC. The complete variable domain, with remaining parts taken from reference TRBV7-3 and TRBJ1-2, reads GAGVSQTPSNKVTEKGKYVELRCDPISGHTALYWYRQSLGQGPEFLIYFQGTGAADDSGLPNDRFFAVRPEGSVSTLKIQRTERGDSAVYLCASSFKGTGNYGYTFGSGTRLTVV.

The chain is built from TRBV14 and TRBJ2-3; 8 bases agree with TRBD2. The length of the CDR3 is 17 residues. Germline-derived CDR1 and CDR2 are SGHDN and FVKESK. V shed 4 bases and J 2 bases; nucleotides not matched to a gene: 11. In nucleotides, the CDR3 is TGTGCCAGCAGCCTGGGTGCCGGCGGGAGGTCCACAGATACGCAGTATTTT. This sequence encodes CASSLGAGGRSTDTQYF.

The genes are TRBV25-1 and TRBJ2-3, with D unresolved. The germline gives CDR1 MGHDK, CDR2 SYGVNS. V lost 3 bases and J 0 bases, leaving 13 bases between the germline ends. CDR3 size: 16 residues. The CDR3 nucleotides read TGTGCCAGCAGTGACAGCCAGGCTCGAAGCACAGATACGCAGTATTTT. Translation: CASSDSQARSTDTQYF.

This clone has only one observation. This chain uses TRBV5-4 with TRBJ2-5, with D possibly matching TRBD2 (6 bases). Germline V gene sequence: CDR1 SGHNT, CDR2 YYREEE (reference sequence). The V end was cut by 3 bases, the J end by 5 bases, with 14 bases between. The CDR3 is made up of 14 amino acids. The CDR3 protein is CASSSGVSVETQYF. In DNA form, the CDR3 reads TGTGCCAGCAGCTCGGGGGTCAGTGTCGAGACCCAGTACTTC.

This sequence joins TRBV6-6 and TRBJ2-7; the D gene is possibly TRBD1 (6 bases). V gave up 6 bases and J gave up 3 bases, with 18 bases separating them. CDR1 and CDR2 (germline): MNHNY, SVGAGI (reference sequence). There are 15 residues in the CDR3. The chain's CDR3 is CASRLEQGSGYEQYF. The CDR3 nucleotides read TGTGCCAGCAGACTAGAACAGGGTTCAGGCTACGAGCAGTACTTC.

The V call is TRBV7-8, the J call TRBJ1-2, with D perhaps matching TRBD1 (6 bases). The V gene's germline CDR1 is SGHVS and CDR2 FQNEAQ. V gave up 4 bases and J gave up 2 bases, with 11 bases separating them. The CDR3 is 14 residues long. This CDR3 is CASSYGRGNYGYTF. CDR3 in DNA: TGTGCCAGCAGCTACGGCAGGGGCAACTATGGCTACACCTTC.

V is TRBV4-2 and J is TRBJ2-5; possible D gene TRBD2, 6 bases. CDR3 length equals 14 residues. From germline, CDR1 is LGHNA and CDR2 YNFKEQ. V was cut by 4 bases and J by 5 bases, with 14 bases left in between. CDR3 bases: TGTGCCAGCAGCCCGCGACTAGTCTCGGAGACCCAGTACTTC. This translates into CASSPRLVSETQYF.

The chain joins TRBV9 to TRBJ2-1; 9 nucleotides align to TRBD2. Germline V gene sequence: CDR1 SGDLS, CDR2 YYNGEE. This CDR3 contains 15 residues. V gave up 4 bases and J gave up 8 bases; unmatched junction bases: 10. CDR3 amino acids: CASSSPGLARDEQFF. The CDR3, as DNA: TGTGCCAGCAGCTCACCGGGACTAGCCCGTGATGAGCAGTTCTTC.

The chain is built from TRBV11-3 and TRBJ2-2; D uncertain. This CDR3 is 13 amino acids long. Trimming left V 10 bases short and J 3 bases short, with 12 bases between. CDR1 SGHNT and CDR2 YENEEA come from the germline V gene. In nucleotides, the CDR3 is TGTGCCACTCAAGATGAATACACCGGGGAGCTGTTTTTT. It yields the protein CATQDEYTGELFF.

V usage is TRBV6-1 and J usage is TRBJ1-3; 7 positions match TRBD1. V gave up 3 bases and J gave up 0 bases; unmatched junction bases: 2. Germline CDR1 MNHNS, CDR2 SASEGT. This CDR3 comprises 15 residues. The CDR3 spells CASSEDRSSGNTIYF. CDR3 in DNA: TGTGCCAGCAGTGAGGACAGGAGCTCTGGAAACACCATATATTTT.

In its sample, this clone was seen once. The chain is built from TRBV5-1 and TRBJ1-1, with a tentative D call TRBD1 (6 bases). Trimming took off 2 bases at V and 0 bases at J, with 11 bases between the two ends. This CDR3 region has 15 residues. The germline V gene has CDR1 SGHRS and CDR2 YFSETQ. The CDR3 is CASSFVQGMNTEAFF. DNA of the CDR3: TGCGCCAGCAGCTTTGTACAGGGCATGAACACTGAAGCTTTCTTT.

The chain carries TRBV6-5 and TRBJ1-2; D remains unclear. Trimming took off 2 bases at V and 5 bases at J, with 6 bases between the two ends. The CDR3 spans 12 residues. Germline CDR1 is MNHEY and CDR2 is SVGAGI. CDR3 sequence: CASSYAPYGYTF. Written as DNA, the CDR3 is TGTGCCAGCAGTTACGCACCGTATGGCTACACCTTC.

The chain links TRBV7-9 to TRBJ1-6; TRBD1 aligns across 8 bases. There are 13 residues in the CDR3. The V gene end was trimmed by 11 bases and the J gene end by 7 bases; junction bases not matched to a gene: 7. Germline loops: CDR1 SEHNR, CDR2 FQNEAQ (reference sequence). The DNA of the CDR3 is TGTGCCTCTGGCGGACAGGGAAATTCACCCCTCCACTTT. This codes for CASGGQGNSPLHF.

CDR3 sequence: CASSISGETYNEQFF. In DNA, the CDR3 is TGTGCCAGTAGTATATCAGGGGAAACCTACAATGAGCAGTTCTTC. The genes are TRBV19 and TRBJ2-1; D possibly corresponds to TRBD1 (6 bases). The germline V and J ends were trimmed by 2 bases and 2 bases, with 10 bases remaining between them. The germline V gene encodes CDR1 LNHDA and CDR2 SQIVND (reference sequence). This CDR3 comprises 15 residues.

By proportion, this clone is medium-sized. The junction differs from germline at one of its ends, possibly a read error. The chain employs TRBV2 and TRBJ1-4; D is unresolved. Germline V CDR1 and CDR2: SNHLY, FYNNEI. There are 11 residues in the CDR3. The CDR3 nucleotides are TGCGGTGGAGGGATTAATGAAAAACTGTTTTTT. It yields the protein CGGGINEKLFF.

This sequence joins TRBV5-4 and TRBJ1-2; weak D call: TRBD1 (6 bases). The CDR3 is 13 residues long. Germline CDR1 SGHNT, CDR2 YYREEE (reference sequence). V was shortened by 4 bases and J by 6 bases, with 13 bases between the two germline ends. CDR3: CASSLDRRNGYTF. Written as DNA, the CDR3 is TGTGCCAGCAGCCTGGACAGACGTAATGGCTACACCTTC. The full variable domain, with the rest looked up from reference TRBV5-4 and TRBJ1-2, is ETGVTQSPTHLIKTRGQQVTLRCSSQSGHNTVSWYQQALGQGPQFIFQYYREEENGRGNFPPRFSGLQFPNYSSELNVNALELDDSALYLCASSLDRRNGYTFGSGTRLTVV.

The rearrangement joins TRBV6-6 to TRBJ1-1, with D maybe TRBD1 (5 bases). Germline V gene lookup returns CDR1 MNHNY and CDR2 SVGAGI (reference sequence). V gave up 6 bases and J gave up 3 bases, with 17 bases separating them. The CDR3 runs 15 residues. CDR3 loop: CASRPPRELYTEAFF. In DNA, the CDR3 is TGTGCCAGCAGGCCTCCCAGGGAATTGTACACTGAAGCTTTCTTT.

The gene calls are TRBV7-8 and TRBJ2-7, with 14 bases aligning to TRBD2. J was trimmed by 7 bases and V by 4 bases; bases with no gene match: 6. Germline-derived CDR1 and CDR2 are SGHVS and FQNEAQ. The CDR3 is 15 residues long. CDR3 in amino acids: CASSWGTSGSLEQYF. The CDR3 DNA is TGTGCCAGCAGCTGGGGGACTAGCGGGAGTCTTGAGCAGTACTTC.

The chain carries TRBV5-1 and TRBJ1-1, with D possibly TRBD1 on 6 matching bases. From germline, CDR1 is SGHRS and CDR2 YFSETQ. With 2 bases removed from V and 3 bases from J, the gap between germline ends came to 17 bases. This CDR3 is 16 amino acids long. The CDR3 bases are TGCGCCAGCAGCTTCGGACGTCAGGGGCCGGACACTGAAGCTTTCTTT. Translating gives CASSFGRQGPDTEAFF.

This clone was seen a single time. V gene TRBV7-9 combines with J gene TRBJ2-1; D may be TRBD1 or TRBD2 (5 bases each). The CDR3 contains 12 residues. Germline loops: CDR1 SEHNR, CDR2 FQNEAQ (reference sequence). The ends were cut back, 1 base at V and 15 bases at J, with 13 bases in the middle. The DNA for the CDR3 is TGTGCCAGCAGCTTAGGGGACGGACTCGGGTTCTTC. As protein: CASSLGDGLGFF.

The gene calls are TRBV9 and TRBJ1-1; D may be TRBD1 (6 bases). Germline CDR1 and CDR2: SGDLS and YYNGEE. V shed 6 bases and J shed 3 bases, with 12 bases lying between them. The CDR3 length is 13 residues. The CDR3 reads CASKGGWDTEAFF. In DNA, the CDR3 is TGTGCCAGCAAAGGGGGGTGGGACACTGAAGCTTTCTTT. The full variable domain, with the rest looked up from reference TRBV9 and TRBJ1-1, is DSGVTQTPKHLITATGQRVTLRCSPRSGDLSVYWYQQSLDQGLQFLIQYYNGEERAKGNILERFSAQQFPDLHSELNLSSLELGDSALYFCASKGGWDTEAFFGQGTRLTVV.

V is TRBV30 and J is TRBJ2-2, with 12 bases fitting TRBD2. The germline V gene encodes CDR1 GTSNPN and CDR2 SVGIG (reference sequence). After removal of 4 bases from V and 6 bases from J, the junction contained 9 bases not matched to a gene. This CDR3 contains 16 residues. CDR3: CAWKAKGLAGPGELFF. CDR3 nucleotides: TGTGCCTGGAAGGCCAAGGGACTAGCGGGCCCCGGGGAGCTGTTTTTT.

This rearrangement joins TRBV28 to TRBJ2-4, with unresolved D. Germline loops: CDR1 MDHEN, CDR2 SYDVKM. This CDR3 has 11 residues. V was shortened by 5 bases and J by 12 bases, with 11 bases between the two germline ends. CDR3 region: CASSLTEAQYF. The CDR3, as DNA: TGTGCCAGCAGTCTAACGGAAGCTCAGTACTTC. The whole variable domain, filled in from reference TRBV28 and TRBJ2-4, reads DVKVTQSSRYLVKRTGEKVFLECVQDMDHENMFWYRQDPGLGLRLIYFSYDVKMKEKGDIPEGYSVSREKKERFSLILESASTNQTSMYLCASSLTEAQYFGAGTRLSVL.

The chain recombines TRBV6-1 with TRBJ1-1, with 9 positions matching TRBD1. The CDR3 extends over 15 amino acids. The ends lost 1 base at V and 3 bases at J; junction bases unmatched: 3. CDR1 and CDR2 from the germline V gene are MNHNS and SASEGT. CDR3 sequence: CASSEEDRGYTEAFF. The DNA of the CDR3 is TGTGCCAGCAGTGAAGAGGACAGGGGCTACACTGAAGCTTTCTTT.

The chain couples TRBV18 to TRBJ1-3; D may be TRBD1 (5 bases). Deletions cut 3 bases from V and 4 bases from J, with 19 bases between. Germline V gene lookup returns CDR1 KGHSH and CDR2 LQKENI. The CDR3 extends over 17 amino acids. CDR3 nucleotides: TGTGCCAGCTCACCCCCAGCAGGGCCTTACTCCGGAAACACCATATATTTT. It translates to CASSPPAGPYSGNTIYF.

Only one count was recorded for this clone. The chain uses TRBV6-5 and TRBJ2-1; TRBD2 aligns across 8 bases. V dropped 6 bases and J dropped 4; count of bases not matched to a gene: 8. CDR1 and CDR2 (germline): MNHEY, SVGAGI. The CDR3 runs 15 residues. CDR3 residues: CASRTSGGQYNEQFF. The CDR3 nucleotides are TGTGCCAGCAGAACCAGCGGGGGACAATACAATGAGCAGTTCTTC.

The gene calls are TRBV4-1 and TRBJ2-3, with TRBD2 identical over 9 bases. The germline gives CDR1 MGHRA, CDR2 YSYEKL. The ends lost 4 bases at V and 6 bases at J; junction bases unmatched: 11. The CDR3 length is 16 residues. This CDR3 is CASSLEGSGSGDTQYF. CDR3 bases: TGCGCCAGCAGCCTAGAGGGTAGCGGGAGTGGCGATACGCAGTATTTT.